Shown below are 13 T cell receptor beta chains from a single sample sequenced in a study of cytomegalovirus exposure and HLA in healthy donors. Profiled with immunoSEQ multiplex PCR; TCRdb holds only in-frame clones, not every one. The data contain about 150,000 clones, about 95% of them singletons. Sequenced: PBMCs. Every receptor here comes from a man younger than 30 in good health and CMV-seropositive.

The chain uses TRBV7-2 and TRBJ2-7; 13 bases line up with TRBD2. The CDR3 covers 14 residues. V shed 7 bases, J shed 6 bases, and the junction held 6 bases outside the gene matches. CDR1 and CDR2 from the germline V gene are SGHTA and FQGNSA. The CDR3 here is CASTKGLAGREQYF. The CDR3 region has the DNA TGTGCCAGCACCAAGGGACTAGCGGGACGCGAGCAGTACTTC.

V is TRBV19 and J is TRBJ2-5; D call uncertain. Germline CDR1 is LNHDA and CDR2 is SQIVND (reference sequence). This CDR3 is 13 amino acids long. V was pared by 5 bases and J by 5 bases, with 12 bases between. The CDR3 nucleotides read TGTGCCAGTAGTCCCCCCTCCCGGGAGACCCAGTACTTC. Translation: CASSPPSRETQYF.

This chain joins TRBV7-9 and TRBJ1-2; 7 bases line up with TRBD1. The CDR3 is made up of 11 amino acids. Germline CDR1 is SEHNR and CDR2 is FQNEAQ (reference sequence). With 11 bases clipped from V and 8 bases from J, the junction kept 8 bases outside the gene matches. For the CDR3, the DNA is TGTGCCGTGAATACAGGGGACGGCTACACCTTC. Its translation: CAVNTGDGYTF.

The chain joins TRBV18 to TRBJ1-2; a possible D gene is TRBD1 (6 bases). CDR1 KGHSH and CDR2 LQKENI come from the germline V gene. The CDR3 has 13 residues. With 6 bases removed from V and 8 bases from J, the gap between germline ends came to 16 bases. The CDR3 here is CASSPTRGIGYTF. CDR3 coding DNA: TGTGCCAGCTCCCCTACCAGGGGAATCGGCTACACCTTC.

This clone occurred once. J is TRBJ2-5 and V is TRBV6-1; 9 bases match TRBD1. The V segment lost 1 base and the J segment 11 bases; nucleotides outside the gene matches: 11. CDR3 size: 15 residues. Germline-derived CDR1 and CDR2 are MNHNS and SASEGT. Written as DNA, the CDR3 is TGTGCCAGCAGTGAAGGGGGGACAGGGCGAGTGGCGCAGTACTTC. Protein sequence: CASSEGGTGRVAQYF.

V and J are TRBV11-2 and TRBJ2-5; D is unresolved. The CDR3 extends over 13 amino acids. Trimming took 5 bases from V and 5 from J, leaving 12 bases between them. Germline V gene sequence: CDR1 SGHAT, CDR2 FQNNGV. The CDR3 spells CASSPRIMETQYF. The CDR3 nucleotides are TGTGCCAGCAGCCCCAGGATAATGGAGACCCAGTACTTC.

The chain is built from TRBV28 and TRBJ2-2; TRBD2 aligns across 8 bases. Germline V CDR1 and CDR2: MDHEN, SYDVKM. Trimming removed 2 bases from V and 5 bases from J; junction bases left unmatched: 7. CDR3 length: 16 residues. CDR3 in amino acids: CASSLEREGRTGELFF. The CDR3 DNA reads as TGTGCCAGCAGTTTAGAACGGGAGGGCCGTACCGGGGAGCTGTTTTTT.

The chain employs TRBV4-2 and TRBJ2-7; tentatively, D is TRBD1 (5 bases). Trimming stripped 2 bases from V and 0 bases from J, with 14 bases between. CDR3 length: 16 residues. Germline loops: CDR1 LGHNA, CDR2 YNFKEQ. In DNA form, the CDR3 reads TGTGCCAGCAGCCAAAGCGACAGCGTAAGCTCCTACGAGCAGTACTTC. Translated, it gives CASSQSDSVSSYEQYF.

V usage is TRBV28 and J usage is TRBJ1-2; a weak D match, TRBD1 (6 bases). CDR3 length equals 17 residues. CDR1 and CDR2 (germline): MDHEN, SYDVKM. V lost 7 bases, J lost 4 bases, and 25 bases lay in between. The CDR3 reads CASTESGTHVSFYGYTF. Here the CDR3 DNA reads TGTGCCAGCACTGAATCCGGGACACATGTTTCCTTCTATGGCTACACCTTC.

The rearrangement links TRBV5-1 to TRBJ2-7; tentative D call: TRBD1 (6 bases). This CDR3 has 12 residues. Germline-derived CDR1 and CDR2 are SGHRS and YFSETQ. V dropped 5 bases and J dropped 4 bases, with 10 bases sitting between them. Written as DNA, the CDR3 is TGCGCCAGCAGTTACGGACAGTACGAGCAGTACTTC. It encodes CASSYGQYEQYF.

The rearrangement links TRBV7-2 to TRBJ2-5; 8 bases agree with TRBD1. The CDR3 runs to 14 residues. Germline CDR1 is SGHTA and CDR2 is FQGNSA. The J segment lost 0 bases and the V segment lost 6 bases, leaving 3 bases of the junction unmatched. CDR3 DNA sequence: TGTGCCAGCAGTCCGACAGGGGACCAAGAGACCCAGTACTTC. This sequence encodes CASSPTGDQETQYF.

This chain links TRBV6-1 with TRBJ1-5; the D gene is possibly TRBD1 (5 bases). V was shortened by 9 bases and J by 5 bases, with 14 bases between the two germline ends. Germline V CDR1 and CDR2: MNHNS, SASEGT. CDR3 length equals 13 residues. This CDR3 reads CASTGFRDQPQHF. In nucleotides, the CDR3 is TGTGCCAGTACAGGTTTTCGGGATCAGCCCCAGCATTTT.

The V and J genes are TRBV7-2 and TRBJ2-7, with TRBD2 matching over 11 bases. Germline V gives CDR1 SGHTA, CDR2 FQGNSA. After removal of 1 base from V and 0 bases from J, the junction contained 2 bases not matched to a gene. This CDR3 contains 16 residues. The CDR3 spells CASSLGLAGFSYEQYF. The CDR3 DNA sequence: TGTGCCAGCAGCTTAGGACTAGCGGGGTTCTCCTACGAGCAGTACTTC.